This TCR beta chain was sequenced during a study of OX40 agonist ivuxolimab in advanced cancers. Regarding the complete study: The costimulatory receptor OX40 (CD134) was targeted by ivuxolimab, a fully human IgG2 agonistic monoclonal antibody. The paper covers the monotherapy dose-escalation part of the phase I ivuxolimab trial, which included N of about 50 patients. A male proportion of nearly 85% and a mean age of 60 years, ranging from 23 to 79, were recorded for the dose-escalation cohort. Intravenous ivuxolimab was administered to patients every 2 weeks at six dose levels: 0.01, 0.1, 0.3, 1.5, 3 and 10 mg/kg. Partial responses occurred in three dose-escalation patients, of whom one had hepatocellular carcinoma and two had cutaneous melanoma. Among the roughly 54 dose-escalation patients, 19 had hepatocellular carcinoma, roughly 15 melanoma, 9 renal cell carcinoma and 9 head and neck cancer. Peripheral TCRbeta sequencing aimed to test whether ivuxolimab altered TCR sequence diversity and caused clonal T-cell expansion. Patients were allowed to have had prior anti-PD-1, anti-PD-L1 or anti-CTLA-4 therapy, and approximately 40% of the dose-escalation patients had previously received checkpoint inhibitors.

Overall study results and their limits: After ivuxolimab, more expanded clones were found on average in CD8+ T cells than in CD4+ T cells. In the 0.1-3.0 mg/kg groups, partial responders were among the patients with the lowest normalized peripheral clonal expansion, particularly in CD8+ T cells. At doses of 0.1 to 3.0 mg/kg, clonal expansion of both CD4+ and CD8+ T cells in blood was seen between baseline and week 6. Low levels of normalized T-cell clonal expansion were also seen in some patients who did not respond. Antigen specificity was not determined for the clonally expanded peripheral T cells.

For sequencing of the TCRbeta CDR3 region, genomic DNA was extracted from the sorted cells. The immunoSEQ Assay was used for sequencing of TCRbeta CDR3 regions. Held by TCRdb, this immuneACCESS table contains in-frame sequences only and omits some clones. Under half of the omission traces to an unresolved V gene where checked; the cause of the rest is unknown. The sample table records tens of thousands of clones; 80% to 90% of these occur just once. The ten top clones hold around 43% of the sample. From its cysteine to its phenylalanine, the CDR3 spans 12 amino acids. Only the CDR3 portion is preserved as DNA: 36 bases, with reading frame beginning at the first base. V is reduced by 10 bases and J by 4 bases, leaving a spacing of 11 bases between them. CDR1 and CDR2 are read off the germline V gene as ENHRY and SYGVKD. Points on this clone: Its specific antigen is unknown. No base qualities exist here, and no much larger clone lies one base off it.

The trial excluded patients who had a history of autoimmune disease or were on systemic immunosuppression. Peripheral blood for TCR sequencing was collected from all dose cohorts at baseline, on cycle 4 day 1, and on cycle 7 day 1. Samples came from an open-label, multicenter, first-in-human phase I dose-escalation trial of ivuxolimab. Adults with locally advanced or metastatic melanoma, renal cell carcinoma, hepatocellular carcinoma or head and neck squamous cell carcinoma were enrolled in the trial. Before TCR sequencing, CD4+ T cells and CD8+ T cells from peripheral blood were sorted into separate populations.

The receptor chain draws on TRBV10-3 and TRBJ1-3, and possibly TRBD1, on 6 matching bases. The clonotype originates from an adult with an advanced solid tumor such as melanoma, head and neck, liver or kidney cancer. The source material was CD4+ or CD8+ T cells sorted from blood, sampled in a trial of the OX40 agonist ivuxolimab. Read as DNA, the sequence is TGTGCCACTTGGACAGTAGGAAACACCATATATTTT. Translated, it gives CATWTVGNTIYF.